The rows below give T cell receptor beta chains drawn from one sample of a study of blood T cell repertoires in COVID-19. Assay: immunoSEQ multiplex PCR; the TCRdb copy retains only in-frame clones and omits some. This table holds about 280,000 clones, approximately 86% found once. Sequencing was carried out using peripheral blood. The source of these receptors is a man between 18 and 29 years old with active or convalescent COVID-19. CDR3s leave out the opening cysteine and the closing phenylalanine or tryptophan.

V	J	CDR3
TRBV19	TRBJ1-2	ASSTGNYYGYT
TRBV20-1	TRBJ1-5	SASGGRGTNPQH
TRBV18	TRBJ2-2	ASSPPGTSGPGELF
TRBV10-3	TRBJ2-2	AIRTSGRTNTGELF
TRBV24-1	TRBJ2-1	ATSTGQGADEQF
TRBV6-5	TRBJ1-6	ASRRTENSPLH
TRBV11-2	TRBJ2-7	ASSFDRGRHEQY
TRBV7-9	TRBJ1-6	ASSPDSFYSPLH
TRBV6-6	TRBJ2-7	ASSLTGTGSPMMPYEQY
TRBV5-1	TRBJ1-1	ASSLARGTVMNTEAF
TRBV18	TRBJ1-2	ASSPTTSLSYGYT
TRBV11-2	TRBJ2-1	ASSLATGGAYNEQF
TRBV6-5	TRBJ2-3	ASSYYGQTTDTQY
TRBV7-9	TRBJ1-6	ASSFGQRYSPLH
TRBV7-3	TRBJ2-1	ASSLTGTGGPLDEQF
TRBV27	TRBJ1-3	ASSLQAGNTIY
TRBV12-5	TRBJ1-2	ASGAQGWGPGYT
TRBV7-9	TRBJ1-4	ASSPSVYRKINEKLF
TRBV7-9	TRBJ1-5	ASSGPGDWPQH
TRBV9	TRBJ2-1	ASSDNPSGYNEQF
TRBV27	TRBJ1-2	ASSPMDRNYGYT
TRBV19	TRBJ1-5	ASSMDRINQPQH
TRBV9	TRBJ2-1	ASSPLSGESYNEQF
TRBV27	TRBJ2-7	ASAPQGTFLYEQY
TRBV10-3	TRBJ2-2	AISARGPRSSGELF
TRBV19	TRBJ2-6	ASSIGRISGAIRANVLT
TRBV25-1	TRBJ1-2	ASSEFAAGGYT
TRBV2	TRBJ2-1	ASSAHGGLGYNEQF
TRBV5-1	TRBJ2-2	ASNLHGGELF
TRBV5-6	TRBJ1-2	ASSPDRAYGYT
TRBV10-2	TRBJ1-1	ASNSRGPDTEAF
TRBV27	TRBJ2-1	ASSLKGAYNEQF
TRBV5-3	TRBJ2-2	ARSFAGATGELF
TRBV6-5	TRBJ2-7	ASSWGRAGEYEQY
TRBV27	TRBJ2-7	ASSSSRDRAYEQY
TRBV7-2	TRBJ2-5	ASSLEKGWTQY
TRBV6-5	TRBJ2-1	ASSAVAGSFDEQF
TRBV11-2	TRBJ2-5	ASSADGTSGGETQY
TRBV19	TRBJ1-2	ASRQLLVYGYT
TRBV7-2	TRBJ1-4	ASSPDRGLGEKLF
TRBV5-1	TRBJ1-4	ASSPTGGGEKLF
TRBV10-3	TRBJ2-3	AISESDSQIDTDTQY
TRBV4-1	TRBJ2-7	ASSFGQFGTSEQY
TRBV10-3	TRBJ1-2	AISESEAGNGYT
TRBV9	TRBJ2-7	ASSPGTGKTYEQY
TRBV27	TRBJ2-5	ASSLWTGGASGETQY
TRBV13	TRBJ2-5	ASSLGLTSGETQY
TRBV7-8	TRBJ2-5	ASSVVGLANGETQY
TRBV5-4	TRBJ1-4	ASSTDRGLANEKLF
TRBV7-3	TRBJ2-3	ASSLTGGNTDTQY
TRBV5-1	TRBJ1-1	ASSPDWNTEAF
TRBV18	TRBJ1-2	ASSPGPQGRNYGYT
TRBV4-3	TRBJ2-6	ASSQGTGHTGANVLT
TRBV14	TRBJ1-4	ASSAGLNEKLF